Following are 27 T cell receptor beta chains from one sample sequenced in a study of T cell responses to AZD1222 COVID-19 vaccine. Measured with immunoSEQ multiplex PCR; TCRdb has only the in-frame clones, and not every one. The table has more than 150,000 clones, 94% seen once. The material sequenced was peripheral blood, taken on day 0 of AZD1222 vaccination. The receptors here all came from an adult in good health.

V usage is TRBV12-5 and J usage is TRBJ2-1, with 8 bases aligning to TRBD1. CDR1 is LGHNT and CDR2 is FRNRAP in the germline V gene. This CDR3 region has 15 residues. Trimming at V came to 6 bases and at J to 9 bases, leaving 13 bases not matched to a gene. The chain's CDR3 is CASGIGQGRLGEQFF. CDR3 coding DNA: TGTGCTAGTGGGATTGGACAGGGTCGTCTGGGTGAGCAGTTCTTC. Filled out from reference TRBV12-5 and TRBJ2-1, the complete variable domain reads DARVTQTPRHKVTEMGQEVTMRCQPILGHNTVFWYRQTMMQGLELLAYFRNRAPLDDSGMPKDRFSAEMPDATLATLKIQPSEPRDSAVYFCASGIGQGRLGEQFFGPGTRLTVL.

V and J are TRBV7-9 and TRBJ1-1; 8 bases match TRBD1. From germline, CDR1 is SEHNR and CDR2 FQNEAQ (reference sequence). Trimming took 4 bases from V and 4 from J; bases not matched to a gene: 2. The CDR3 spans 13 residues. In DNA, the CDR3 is TGTGCCAGCAGCTCTGACAGGGGCACTGAAGCTTTCTTT. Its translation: CASSSDRGTEAFF.

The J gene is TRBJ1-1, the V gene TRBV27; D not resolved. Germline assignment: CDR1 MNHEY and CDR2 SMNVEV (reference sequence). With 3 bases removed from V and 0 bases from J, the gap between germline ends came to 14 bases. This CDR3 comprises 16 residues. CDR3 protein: CASSLSRQAMNTEAFF. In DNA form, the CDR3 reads TGTGCCAGCAGTTTGAGTCGCCAAGCCATGAACACTGAAGCTTTCTTT.

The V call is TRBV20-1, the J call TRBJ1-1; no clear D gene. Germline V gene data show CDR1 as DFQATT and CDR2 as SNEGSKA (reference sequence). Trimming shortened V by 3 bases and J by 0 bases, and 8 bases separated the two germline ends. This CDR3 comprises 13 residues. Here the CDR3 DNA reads TGCAGTGCTAGTCAGGCTTTGAACACTGAAGCTTTCTTT. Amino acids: CSASQALNTEAFF.

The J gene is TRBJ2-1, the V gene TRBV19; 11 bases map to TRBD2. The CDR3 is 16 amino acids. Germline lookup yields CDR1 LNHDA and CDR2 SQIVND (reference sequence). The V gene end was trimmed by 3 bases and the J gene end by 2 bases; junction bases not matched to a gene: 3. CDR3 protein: CASSIFSGRAYNEQFF. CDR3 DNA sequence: TGTGCCAGTAGTATTTTTAGCGGGAGGGCCTACAATGAGCAGTTCTTC. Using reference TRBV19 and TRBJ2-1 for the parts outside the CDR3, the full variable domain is DGGITQSPKYLFRKEGQNVTLSCEQNLNHDAMYWYRQDPGQGLRLIYYSQIVNDFQKGDIAEGYSVSREKKESFPLTVTSAQKNPTAFYLCASSIFSGRAYNEQFFGPGTRLTVL.

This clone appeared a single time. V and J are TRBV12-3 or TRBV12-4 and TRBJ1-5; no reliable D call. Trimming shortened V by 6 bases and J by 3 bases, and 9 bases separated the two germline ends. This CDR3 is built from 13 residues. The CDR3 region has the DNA TGTGCCAGCAGACGGGAGACCAATCAGCCCCAGCATTTT. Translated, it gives CASRRETNQPQHF.

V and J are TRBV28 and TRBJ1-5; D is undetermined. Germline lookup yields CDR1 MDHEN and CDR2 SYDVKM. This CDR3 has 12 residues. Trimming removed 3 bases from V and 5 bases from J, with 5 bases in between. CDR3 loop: CASSFSDQPQHF. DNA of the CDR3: TGTGCCAGCAGTTTTTCGGATCAGCCCCAGCATTTT.

The DNA for the CDR3 is TGTGCCAGCAGTTCTGGCCCTTATATCAACTATGGCTACACCTTC. This gives the protein CASSSGPYINYGYTF. The chain has TRBV6-5 and TRBJ1-2, with D unclear. The length of the CDR3 is 15 residues. The V gene lost 4 bases and the J gene lost 2 bases, with 14 bases spanning the gap. Germline V lookup: CDR1 MNHEY, CDR2 SVGAGI.

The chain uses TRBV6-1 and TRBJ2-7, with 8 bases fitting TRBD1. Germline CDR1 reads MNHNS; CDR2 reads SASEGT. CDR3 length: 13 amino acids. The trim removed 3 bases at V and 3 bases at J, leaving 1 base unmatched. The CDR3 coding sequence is TGTGCCAGCAGTGAGGACAGGGACTACGAGCAGTACTTC. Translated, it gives CASSEDRDYEQYF.

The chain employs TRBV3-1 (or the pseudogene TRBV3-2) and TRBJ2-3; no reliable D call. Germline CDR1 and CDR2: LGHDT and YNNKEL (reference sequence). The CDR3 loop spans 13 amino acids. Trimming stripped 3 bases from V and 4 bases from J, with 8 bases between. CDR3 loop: CASSQLGSDTQYF. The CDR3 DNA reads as TGTGCCAGCAGCCAGCTAGGGTCAGATACGCAGTATTTT.

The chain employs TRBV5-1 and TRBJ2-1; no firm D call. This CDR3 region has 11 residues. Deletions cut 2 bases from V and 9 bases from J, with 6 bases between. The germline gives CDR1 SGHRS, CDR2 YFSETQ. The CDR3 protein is CASSFTTEQFF. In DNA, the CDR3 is TGCGCCAGCAGCTTTACGACTGAGCAGTTCTTC.

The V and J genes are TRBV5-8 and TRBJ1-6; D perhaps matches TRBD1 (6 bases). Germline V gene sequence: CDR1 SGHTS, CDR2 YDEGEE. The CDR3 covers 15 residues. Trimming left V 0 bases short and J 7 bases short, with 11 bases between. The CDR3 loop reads CASSLDRGRNSPLHF. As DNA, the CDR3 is TGTGCCAGCAGCTTGGACCGGGGGCGGAATTCACCCCTCCACTTT.

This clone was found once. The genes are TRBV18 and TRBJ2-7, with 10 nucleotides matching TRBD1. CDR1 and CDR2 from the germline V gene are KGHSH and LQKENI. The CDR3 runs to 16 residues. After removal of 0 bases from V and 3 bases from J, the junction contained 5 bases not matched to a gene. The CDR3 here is CASSPPDRGLGYEQYF. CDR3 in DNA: TGTGCCAGCTCACCACCCGACAGGGGGCTCGGCTACGAGCAGTACTTC.

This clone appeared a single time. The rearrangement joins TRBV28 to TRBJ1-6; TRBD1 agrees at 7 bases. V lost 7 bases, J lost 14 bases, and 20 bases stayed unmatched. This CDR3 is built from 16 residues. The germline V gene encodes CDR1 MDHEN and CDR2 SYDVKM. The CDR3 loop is CASTQWRGQAQRTLHF. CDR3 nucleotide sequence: TGTGCCAGCACCCAATGGAGGGGGCAGGCACAAAGGACCCTCCACTTT. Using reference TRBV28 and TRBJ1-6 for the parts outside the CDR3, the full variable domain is DVKVTQSSRYLVKRTGEKVFLECVQDMDHENMFWYRQDPGLGLRLIYFSYDVKMKEKGDIPEGYSVSREKKERFSLILESASTNQTSMYLCASTQWRGQAQRTLHFGNGTRLTVT.

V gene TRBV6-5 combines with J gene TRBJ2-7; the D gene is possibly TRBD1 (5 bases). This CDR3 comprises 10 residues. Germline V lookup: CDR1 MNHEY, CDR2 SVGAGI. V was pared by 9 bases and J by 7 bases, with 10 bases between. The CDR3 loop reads CARQVQEQYF. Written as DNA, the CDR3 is TGTGCCAGACAGGTCCAGGAGCAGTACTTC.

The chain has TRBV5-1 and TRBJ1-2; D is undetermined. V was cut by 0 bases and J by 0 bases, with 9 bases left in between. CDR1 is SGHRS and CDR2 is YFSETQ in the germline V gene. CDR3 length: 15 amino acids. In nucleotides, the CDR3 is TGCGCCAGCAGCTTGGCCTCTCCTCCTAACTATGGCTACACCTTC. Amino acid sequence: CASSLASPPNYGYTF.

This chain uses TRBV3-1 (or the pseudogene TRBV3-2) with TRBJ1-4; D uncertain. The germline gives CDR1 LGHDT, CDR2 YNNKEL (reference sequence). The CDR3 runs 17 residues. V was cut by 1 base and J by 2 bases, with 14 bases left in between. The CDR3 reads CASSQGTGSATNEKLFF. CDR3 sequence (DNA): TGTGCCAGCAGCCAAGGAACGGGGTCTGCGACTAATGAAAAACTGTTTTTT.

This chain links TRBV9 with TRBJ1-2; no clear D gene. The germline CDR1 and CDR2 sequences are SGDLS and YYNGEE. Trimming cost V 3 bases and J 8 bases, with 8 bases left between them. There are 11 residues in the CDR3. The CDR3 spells CASSDTTGYTF. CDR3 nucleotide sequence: TGTGCCAGCAGCGACACAACGGGCTACACCTTC. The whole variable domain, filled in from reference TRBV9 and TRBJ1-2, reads DSGVTQTPKHLITATGQRVTLRCSPRSGDLSVYWYQQSLDQGLQFLIQYYNGEERAKGNILERFSAQQFPDLHSELNLSSLELGDSALYFCASSDTTGYTFGSGTRLTVV.

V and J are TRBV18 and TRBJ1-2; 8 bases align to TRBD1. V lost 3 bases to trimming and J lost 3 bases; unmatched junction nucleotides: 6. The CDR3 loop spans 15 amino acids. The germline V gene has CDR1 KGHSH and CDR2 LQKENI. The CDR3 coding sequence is TGTGCCAGCTCACCGGTGGGACAGGATGACTATGGCTACACCTTC. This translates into CASSPVGQDDYGYTF.

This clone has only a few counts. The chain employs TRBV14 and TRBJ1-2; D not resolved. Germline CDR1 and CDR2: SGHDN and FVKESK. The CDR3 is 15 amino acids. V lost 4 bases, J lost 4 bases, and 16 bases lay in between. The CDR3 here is CASSPSTALLYGYTF. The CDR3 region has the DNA TGTGCCAGCAGCCCTAGTACAGCTCTTCTCTATGGCTACACCTTC.

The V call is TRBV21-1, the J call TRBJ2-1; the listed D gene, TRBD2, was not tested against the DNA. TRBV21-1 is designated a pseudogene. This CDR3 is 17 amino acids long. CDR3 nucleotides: TGTGCCAGCAGCAAAAGCGGGACTACCTACTCCTACAATGAGCAGTTCTTC. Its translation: CASSKSGTTYSYNEQFF.

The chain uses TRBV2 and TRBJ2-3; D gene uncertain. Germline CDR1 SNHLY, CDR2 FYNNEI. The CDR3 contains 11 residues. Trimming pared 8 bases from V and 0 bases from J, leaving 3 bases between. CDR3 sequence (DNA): TGTGCCAGCTTAAGCACAGATACGCAGTATTTT. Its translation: CASLSTDTQYF.

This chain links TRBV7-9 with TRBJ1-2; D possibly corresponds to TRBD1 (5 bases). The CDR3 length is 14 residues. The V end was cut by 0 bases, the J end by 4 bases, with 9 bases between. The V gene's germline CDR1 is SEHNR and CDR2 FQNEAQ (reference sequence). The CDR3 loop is CASSLASGSYGYTF. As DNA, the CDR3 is TGTGCCAGCAGCTTAGCCTCAGGGTCCTATGGCTACACCTTC.

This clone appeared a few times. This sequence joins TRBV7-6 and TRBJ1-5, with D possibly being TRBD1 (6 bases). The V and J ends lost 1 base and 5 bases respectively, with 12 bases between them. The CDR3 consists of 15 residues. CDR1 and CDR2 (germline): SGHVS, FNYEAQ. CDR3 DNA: TGTGCCAGCAGCTTAGAATCAACAGGGTATCAGCCCCAGCATTTT. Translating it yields CASSLESTGYQPQHF.

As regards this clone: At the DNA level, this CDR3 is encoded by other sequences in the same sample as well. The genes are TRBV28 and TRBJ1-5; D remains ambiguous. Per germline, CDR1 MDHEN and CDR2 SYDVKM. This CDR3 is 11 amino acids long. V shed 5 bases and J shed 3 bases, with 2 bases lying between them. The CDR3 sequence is CASSLNQPQHF. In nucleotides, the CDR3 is TGTGCCAGCAGTCTCAATCAGCCCCAGCATTTT.

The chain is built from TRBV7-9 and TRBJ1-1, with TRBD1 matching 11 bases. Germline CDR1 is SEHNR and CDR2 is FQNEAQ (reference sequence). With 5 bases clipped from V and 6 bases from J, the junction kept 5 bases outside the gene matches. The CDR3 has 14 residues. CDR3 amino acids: CASSARDRGAEAFF. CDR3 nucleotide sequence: TGTGCCAGCAGCGCAAGGGACAGGGGGGCTGAAGCTTTCTTT.

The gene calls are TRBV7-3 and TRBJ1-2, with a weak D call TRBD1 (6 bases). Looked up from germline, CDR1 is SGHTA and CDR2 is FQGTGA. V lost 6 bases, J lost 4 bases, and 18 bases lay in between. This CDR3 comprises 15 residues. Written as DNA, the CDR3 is TGTGCCAGCAGTCCTGGGGCAGGGGACGCCTATGGCTACACCTTC. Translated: CASSPGAGDAYGYTF.